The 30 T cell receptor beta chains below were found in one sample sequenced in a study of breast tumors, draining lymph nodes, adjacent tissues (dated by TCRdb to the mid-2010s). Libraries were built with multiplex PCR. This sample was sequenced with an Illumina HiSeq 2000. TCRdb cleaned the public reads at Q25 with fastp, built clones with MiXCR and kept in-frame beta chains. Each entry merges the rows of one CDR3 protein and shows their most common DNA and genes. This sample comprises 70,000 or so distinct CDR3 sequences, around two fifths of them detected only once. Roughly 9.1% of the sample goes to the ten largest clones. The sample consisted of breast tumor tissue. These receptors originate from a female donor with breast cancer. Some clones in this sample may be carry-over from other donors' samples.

CDR3 residues: CSARDYRTSGAEYNEQFF. The CDR3 DNA reads TGCAGTGCTAGAGATTATCGGACTAGCGGGGCTGAATACAATGAGCAGTTCTTC. This chain links TRBV20-1 with TRBJ2-1; 12 bases match TRBD2. The CDR3 length is 18 residues. With 0 bases clipped from V and 4 bases from J, the junction kept 10 bases outside the gene matches. Germline lookup yields CDR1 DFQATT and CDR2 SNEGSKA (reference sequence).

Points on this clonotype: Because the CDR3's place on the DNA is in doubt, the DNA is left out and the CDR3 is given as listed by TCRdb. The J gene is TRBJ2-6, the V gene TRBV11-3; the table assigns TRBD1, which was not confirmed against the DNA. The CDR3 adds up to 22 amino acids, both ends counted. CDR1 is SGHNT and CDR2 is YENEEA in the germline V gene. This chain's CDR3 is CASSLPGGSRATFGSGTNVLTF.

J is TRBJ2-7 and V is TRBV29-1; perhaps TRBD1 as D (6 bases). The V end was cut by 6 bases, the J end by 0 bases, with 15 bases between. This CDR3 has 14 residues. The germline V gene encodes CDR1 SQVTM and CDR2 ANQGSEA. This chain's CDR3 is CSVNAQGSSYEQYF. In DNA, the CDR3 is TGCAGCGTAAATGCACAGGGATCCTCCTACGAGCAGTACTTC.

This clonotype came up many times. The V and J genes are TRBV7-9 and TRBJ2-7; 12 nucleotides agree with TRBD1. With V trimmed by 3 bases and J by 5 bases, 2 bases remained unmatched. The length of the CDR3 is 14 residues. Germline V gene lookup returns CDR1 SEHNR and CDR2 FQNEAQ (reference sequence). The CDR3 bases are TGTGCCAGCAGCTTCGGGACAGGGGGCGACGAGCAGTACTTC. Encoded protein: CASSFGTGGDEQYF.

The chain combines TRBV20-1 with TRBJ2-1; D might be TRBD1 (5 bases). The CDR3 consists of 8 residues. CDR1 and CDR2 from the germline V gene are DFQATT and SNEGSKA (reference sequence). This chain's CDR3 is CRRGEQFF. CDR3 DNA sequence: TGCAGAAGGGGTGAGCAGTTCTTC.

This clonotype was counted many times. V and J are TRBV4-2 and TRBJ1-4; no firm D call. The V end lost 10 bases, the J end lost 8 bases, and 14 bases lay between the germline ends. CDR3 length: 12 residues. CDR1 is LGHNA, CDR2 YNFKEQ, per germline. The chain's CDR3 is CAKSAGWEKLFF. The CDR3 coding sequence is TGTGCCAAATCGGCAGGATGGGAAAAACTGTTTTTT.

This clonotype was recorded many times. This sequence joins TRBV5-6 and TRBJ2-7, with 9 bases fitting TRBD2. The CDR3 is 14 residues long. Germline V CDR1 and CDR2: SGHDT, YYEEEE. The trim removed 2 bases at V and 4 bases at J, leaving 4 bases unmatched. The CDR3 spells CASSLAGGGYEQYF. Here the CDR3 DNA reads TGTGCCAGCAGCTTAGCGGGAGGCGGGTACGAGCAGTACTTC. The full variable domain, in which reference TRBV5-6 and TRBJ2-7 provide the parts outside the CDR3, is DAGVTQSPTHLIKTRGQQVTLRCSPKSGHDTVSWYQQALGQGPQFIFQYYEEEERQRGNFPDRFSGHQFPNYSSELNVNALLLGDSALYLCASSLAGGGYEQYFGPGTRLTVT.

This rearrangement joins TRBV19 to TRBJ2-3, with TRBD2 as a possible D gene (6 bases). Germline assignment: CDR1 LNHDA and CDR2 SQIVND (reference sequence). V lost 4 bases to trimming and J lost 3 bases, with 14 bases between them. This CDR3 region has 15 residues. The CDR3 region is CASSRVGGGTDTQYF. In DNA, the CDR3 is TGTGCCAGTAGTAGGGTGGGGGGAGGAACAGATACGCAGTATTTT.

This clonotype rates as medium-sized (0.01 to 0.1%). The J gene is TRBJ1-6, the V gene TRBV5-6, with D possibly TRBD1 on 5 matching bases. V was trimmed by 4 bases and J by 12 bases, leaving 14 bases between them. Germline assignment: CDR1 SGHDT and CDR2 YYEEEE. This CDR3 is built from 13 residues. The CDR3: CASSLRGGEPLHF. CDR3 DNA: TGTGCCAGCAGCCTCCGGGGGGGGGAACCCCTCCACTTT.

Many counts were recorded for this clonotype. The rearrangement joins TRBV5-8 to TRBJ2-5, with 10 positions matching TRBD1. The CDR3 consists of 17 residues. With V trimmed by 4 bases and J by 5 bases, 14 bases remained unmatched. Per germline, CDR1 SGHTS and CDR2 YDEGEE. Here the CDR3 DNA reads TGTGCCAGCAGCCTACCCGGGACAGGGGTTAGCGGGGAGACCCAGTACTTC. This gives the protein CASSLPGTGVSGETQYF.

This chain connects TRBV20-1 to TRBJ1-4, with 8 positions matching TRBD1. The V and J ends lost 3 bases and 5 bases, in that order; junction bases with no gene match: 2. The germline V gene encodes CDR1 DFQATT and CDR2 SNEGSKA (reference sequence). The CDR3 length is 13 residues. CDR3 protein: CSASRGPNEKLFF. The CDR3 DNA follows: TGCAGTGCTAGCAGGGGGCCCAATGAAAAACTGTTTTTT.

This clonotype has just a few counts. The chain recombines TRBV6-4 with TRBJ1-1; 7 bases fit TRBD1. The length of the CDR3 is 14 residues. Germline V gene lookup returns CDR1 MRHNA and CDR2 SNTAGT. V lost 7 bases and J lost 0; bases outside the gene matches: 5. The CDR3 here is CASKTGAMNTEAFF. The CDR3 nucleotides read TGTGCCAGCAAAACAGGGGCCATGAACACTGAAGCTTTCTTT.

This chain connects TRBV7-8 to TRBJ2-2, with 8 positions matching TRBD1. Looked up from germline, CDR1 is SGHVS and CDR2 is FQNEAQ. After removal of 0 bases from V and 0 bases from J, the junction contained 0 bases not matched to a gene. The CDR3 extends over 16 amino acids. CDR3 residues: CASSLAGQANTGELFF. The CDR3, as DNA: TGTGCCAGCAGCTTAGCGGGACAGGCGAACACCGGGGAGCTGTTTTTT.

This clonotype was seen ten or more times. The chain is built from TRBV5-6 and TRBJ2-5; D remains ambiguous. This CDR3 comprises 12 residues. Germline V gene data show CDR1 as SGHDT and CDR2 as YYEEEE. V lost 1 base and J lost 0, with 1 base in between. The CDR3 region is CASSLYQETQYF. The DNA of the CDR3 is TGTGCCAGCAGCTTGTACCAAGAGACCCAGTACTTC.

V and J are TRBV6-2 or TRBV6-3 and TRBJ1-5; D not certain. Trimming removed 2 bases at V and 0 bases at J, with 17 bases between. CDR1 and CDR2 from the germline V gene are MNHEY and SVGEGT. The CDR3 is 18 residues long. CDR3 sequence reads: CASSYGSFVLLSNQPQHF. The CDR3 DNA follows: TGTGCCAGCAGTTACGGTTCTTTCGTCCTTCTTAGCAATCAGCCCCAGCATTTT.

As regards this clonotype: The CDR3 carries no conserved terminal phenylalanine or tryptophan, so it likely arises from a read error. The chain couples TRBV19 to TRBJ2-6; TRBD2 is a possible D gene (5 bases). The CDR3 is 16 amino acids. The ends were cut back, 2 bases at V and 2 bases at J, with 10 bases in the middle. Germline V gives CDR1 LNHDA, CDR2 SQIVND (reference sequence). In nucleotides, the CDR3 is TGTGCCAGTAGTATAAGGGCGGGCACTGGGGCCAACGTCCTGACTTCC. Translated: CASSIRAGTGANVLTS.

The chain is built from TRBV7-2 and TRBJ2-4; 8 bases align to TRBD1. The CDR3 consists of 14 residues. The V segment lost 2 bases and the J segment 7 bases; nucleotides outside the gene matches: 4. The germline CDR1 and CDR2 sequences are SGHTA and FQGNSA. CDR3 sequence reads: CASSLRTGRNIQYF. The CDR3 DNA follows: TGTGCCAGCAGCTTAAGGACAGGGAGGAACATTCAGTACTTC.

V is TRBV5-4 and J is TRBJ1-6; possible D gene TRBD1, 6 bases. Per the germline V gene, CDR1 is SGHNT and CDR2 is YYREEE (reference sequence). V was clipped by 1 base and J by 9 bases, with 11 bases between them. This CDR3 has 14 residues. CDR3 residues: CASSLTGICSPLHF. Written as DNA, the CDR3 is TGTGCCAGCAGCTTGACAGGGATTTGTTCACCCCTCCACTTT.

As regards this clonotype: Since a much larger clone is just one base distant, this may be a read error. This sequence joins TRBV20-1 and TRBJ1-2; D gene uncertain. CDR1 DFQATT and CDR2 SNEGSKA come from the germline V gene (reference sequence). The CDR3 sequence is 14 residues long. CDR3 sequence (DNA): TGCGGTGCTACCCTTCGGCTAGCTAACTCTGGCTACACCTTC. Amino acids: CGATLRLANSGYTF.

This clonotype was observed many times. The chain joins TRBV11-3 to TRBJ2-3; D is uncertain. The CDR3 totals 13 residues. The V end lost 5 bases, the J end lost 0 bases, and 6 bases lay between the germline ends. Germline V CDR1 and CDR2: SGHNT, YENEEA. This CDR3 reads CASSDFSTDTQYF. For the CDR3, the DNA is TGTGCCAGCAGCGACTTCAGCACAGATACGCAGTATTTT.

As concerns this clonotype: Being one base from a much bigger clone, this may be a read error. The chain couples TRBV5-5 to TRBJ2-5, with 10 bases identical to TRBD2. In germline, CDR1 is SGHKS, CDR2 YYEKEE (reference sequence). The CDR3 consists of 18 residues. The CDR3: CASSLGGALAGRQETRYF. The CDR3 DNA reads TGTGCCAGCAGCTTGGGTGGGGCACTAGCGGGGAGGCAAGAGACCCGGTACTTC.

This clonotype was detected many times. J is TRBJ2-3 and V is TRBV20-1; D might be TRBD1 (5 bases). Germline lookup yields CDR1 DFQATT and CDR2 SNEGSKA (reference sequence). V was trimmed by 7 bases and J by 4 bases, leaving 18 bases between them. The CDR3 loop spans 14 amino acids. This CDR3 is CSVWGREVPDTQYF. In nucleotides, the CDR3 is TGCAGTGTCTGGGGCCGAGAGGTCCCAGATACGCAGTATTTT.

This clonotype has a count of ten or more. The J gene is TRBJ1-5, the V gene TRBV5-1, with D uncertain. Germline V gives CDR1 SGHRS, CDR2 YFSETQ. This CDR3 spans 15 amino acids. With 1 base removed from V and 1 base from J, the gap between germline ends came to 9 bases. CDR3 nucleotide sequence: TGCGCCAGCAGCTTGTATCCGACAAGCAATCAGCCCCAGCATTTT. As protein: CASSLYPTSNQPQHF.

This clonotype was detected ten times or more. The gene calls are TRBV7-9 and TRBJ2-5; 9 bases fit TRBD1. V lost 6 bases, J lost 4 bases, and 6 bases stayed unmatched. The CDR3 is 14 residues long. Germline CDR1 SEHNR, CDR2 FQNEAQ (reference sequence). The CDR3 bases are TGTGCCAGCAGGAACAGGGGGCGCGGAGAGACCCAGTACTTC. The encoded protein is CASRNRGRGETQYF.

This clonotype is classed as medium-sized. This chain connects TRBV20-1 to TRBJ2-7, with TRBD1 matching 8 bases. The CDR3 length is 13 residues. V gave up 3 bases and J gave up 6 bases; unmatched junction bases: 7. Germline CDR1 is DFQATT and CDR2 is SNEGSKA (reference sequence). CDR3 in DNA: TGCAGTGCTAGGCGGACAGGGACGTTCGAGCAGTACTTC. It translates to CSARRTGTFEQYF.

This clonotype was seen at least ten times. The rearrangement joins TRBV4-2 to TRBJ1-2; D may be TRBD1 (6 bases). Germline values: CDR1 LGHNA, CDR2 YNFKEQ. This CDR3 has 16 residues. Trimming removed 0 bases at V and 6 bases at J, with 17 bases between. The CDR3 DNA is TGTGCCAGCAGCCAAGACCCTTCCACAGGGTTCCATGGCTACACCTTC. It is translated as CASSQDPSTGFHGYTF.

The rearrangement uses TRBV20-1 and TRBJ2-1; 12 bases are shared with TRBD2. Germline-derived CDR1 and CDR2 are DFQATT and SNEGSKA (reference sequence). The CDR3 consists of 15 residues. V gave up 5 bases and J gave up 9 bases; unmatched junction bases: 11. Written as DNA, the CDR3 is TGCAGTGCTTTTTCCGGGACTAGCGGGCCTGGTGAGCAGTTCTTC. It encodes CSAFSGTSGPGEQFF.

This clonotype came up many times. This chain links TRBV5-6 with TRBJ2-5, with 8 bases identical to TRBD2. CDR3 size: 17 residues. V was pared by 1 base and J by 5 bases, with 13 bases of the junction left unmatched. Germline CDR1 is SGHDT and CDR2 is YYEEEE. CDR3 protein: CASSLFFIGGASETQYF. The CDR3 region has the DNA TGTGCCAGCAGCTTGTTTTTCATCGGGGGGGCCTCTGAGACCCAGTACTTC.

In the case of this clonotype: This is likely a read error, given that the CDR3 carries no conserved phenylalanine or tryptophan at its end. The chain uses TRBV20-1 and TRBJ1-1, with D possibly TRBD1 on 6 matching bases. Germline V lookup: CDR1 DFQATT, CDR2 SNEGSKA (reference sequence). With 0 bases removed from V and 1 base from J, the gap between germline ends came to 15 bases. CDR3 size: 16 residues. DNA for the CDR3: TGCAGTGCTAGAGAGGGGTGGGGGGCAGGGAACACTGAAGCTTTCTTG. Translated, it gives CSAREGWGAGNTEAFL.

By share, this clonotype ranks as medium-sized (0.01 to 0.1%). CDR3: CASSLVAGEADTQYF. The CDR3 DNA sequence: TGTGCCAGCAGCTTAGTAGCGGGAGAGGCAGATACGCAGTATTTT. This rearrangement joins TRBV7-2 to TRBJ2-3; TRBD2 aligns across 9 bases. Germline values: CDR1 SGHTA, CDR2 FQGNSA. The CDR3 consists of 15 residues. V shed 1 base and J 4 bases; nucleotides not matched to a gene: 3.